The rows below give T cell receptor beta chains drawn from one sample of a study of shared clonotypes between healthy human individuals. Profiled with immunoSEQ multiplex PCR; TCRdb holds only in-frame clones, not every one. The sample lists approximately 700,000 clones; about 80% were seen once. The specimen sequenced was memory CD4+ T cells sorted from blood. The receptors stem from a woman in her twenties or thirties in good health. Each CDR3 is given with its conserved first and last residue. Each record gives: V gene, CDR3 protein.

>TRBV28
CASTSGGGFYGYTF
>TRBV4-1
CASSQGRGSSYEQYF
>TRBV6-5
CASSRQGKSGYTF
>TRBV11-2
CASSSDSIQYF
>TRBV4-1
CASSTDSLNYGYTF
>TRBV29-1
CSVAKGLGAGANTGELFF
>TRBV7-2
CASSPQRDIEAFF
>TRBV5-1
CASSPTGSNTIYF
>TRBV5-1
CASSFGGDTEAFF
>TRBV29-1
CSVLGGPGYGYTF
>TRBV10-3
CAISERNEQFF
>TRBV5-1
CASSTDGTLDNKNIQYF
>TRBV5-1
CASRKQGDYGYTF
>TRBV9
CASTGTPGNTIYF
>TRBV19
CASRGDPAHEQYF
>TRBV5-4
CASSSGGNSYEQYF
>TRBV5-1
CASKGQRDTEAFF
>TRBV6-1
CASSETRTGRETQYF
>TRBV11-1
CASSLTSGKNIQYF
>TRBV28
CASSAEGLARDEQYF
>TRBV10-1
CASSSGLAKNIQYF
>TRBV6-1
CANKENTEAFF
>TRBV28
CASRSGTADYEQYF
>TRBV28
CASSSPGQGFFGEQFF
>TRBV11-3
CASSLASGGGEQFF
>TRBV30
CAWSGSSGLAYEQYF
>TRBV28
CASRGGLAGARELFF
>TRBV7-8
CASSLAGGRGGKLFF
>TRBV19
CASTPSVGPQHF
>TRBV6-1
CASSGARGRANEKLFF
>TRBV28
CASNPWSGVYEQYF